This TCR beta chain was sequenced during a study of human T cells and chemical hapten exposure. The wider study: Sensitization employed 2% DPC on 2 cm by 2 cm of upper inner arm skin.

TCRdb redid the calling of the RACE reads with MiXCR, one entry per CDR3 protein. The sample has 80,000 to 95,000 distinct CDR3 sequences, under 14% seen once. Time point of the sample: patch test 2, 6 weeks after DPC sensitization. Treatment denoted: therapeutic diphenylcyclopropenone sensitization with weekly scalp DPC. The ends were cut back, 0 bases at V and 8 bases at J, with 18 bases in the middle. Germline V gene lookup returns CDR1 SGDLS and CDR2 YYNGEE. The length of the CDR3 is 16 residues. A word on this clonotype: Its antigen remains unknown.

Study-wide points: Expanded TCRs produced significantly more large CDR3 similarity clusters than controls did.

This clonotype originated in a man between 18 and 29 years old with alopecia areata. Some clones in this sample may be carry-over from other donors' samples. The rearrangement joins TRBV9 to TRBJ2-1, with D tentatively TRBD1 (5 bases). Sequencing was performed on whole blood, taken in connection with sensitization to the hapten diphenylcyclopropenone (DPC). The CDR3 nucleotides are TGTGCCAGCAGCGTAGCTTCAGGGTGGGTAGGGGATGAGCAGTTCTTC. Translated, it gives CASSVASGWVGDEQFF. Based on the CDR3 plus reference TRBV9 and TRBJ2-1, the full variable domain is DSGVTQTPKHLITATGQRVTLRCSPRSGDLSVYWYQQSLDQGLQFLIQYYNGEERAKGNILERFSAQQFPDLHSELNLSSLELGDSALYFCASSVASGWVGDEQFFGPGTRLTVL.